Each of the 4 T cell receptor beta chains below was sequenced from the same sample in a study of OX40 agonist ivuxolimab in advanced cancers. TCRdb's copy holds only in-frame clones and misses some; the assay was immunoSEQ multiplex PCR. This table has fewer than 35,000 clones, under 95% appearing once. Source: CD4+ or CD8+ T cells sorted from blood, taken in a trial of the OX40 agonist ivuxolimab. The receptors shown here come from an adult with an advanced solid tumor such as melanoma, head and neck, liver or kidney cancer.

J is TRBJ2-1 and V is TRBV9; weak D call: TRBD2 (5 bases). CDR3 length: 15 residues. V was trimmed by 0 bases and J by 8 bases, leaving 15 bases between them. In germline, CDR1 is SGDLS, CDR2 YYNGEE. Here the CDR3 reads CASSVGEGRSHEQFF. As DNA, the CDR3 is TGTGCCAGCAGCGTAGGGGAAGGGAGATCCCATGAGCAGTTCTTC.

This chain links TRBV2 with TRBJ2-7, with D possibly matching TRBD2 (5 bases). This CDR3 contains 15 residues. The V end lost 5 bases, the J end lost 0 bases, and 14 bases lay between the germline ends. Germline V lookup: CDR1 SNHLY, CDR2 FYNNEI. In DNA, the CDR3 is TGTGCCAGCAGTCGTAGCGCTATGAGCTCCTACGAGCAGTACGTC. It codes for CASSRSAMSSYEQYV.

This CDR3 reads CASSLEAGVTYNEQFF. CDR3 bases: TGTGCCAGCAGCTTGGAGGCGGGAGTCACCTACAATGAGCAGTTCTTC. The chain recombines TRBV11-2 with TRBJ2-1; 7 nucleotides agree with TRBD2. V dropped 3 bases and J dropped 2; count of bases not matched to a gene: 7. Germline lookup yields CDR1 SGHAT and CDR2 FQNNGV. The CDR3 has 16 residues. Supplemented by reference TRBV11-2 and TRBJ2-1, the full variable domain reads EAGVAQSPRYKIIEKRQSVAFWCNPISGHATLYWYQQILGQGPKLLIQFQNNGVVDDSQLPKDRFSAERLKGVDSTLKIQPAKLEDSAVYLCASSLEAGVTYNEQFFGPGTRLTVL.

CDR3 protein: CASSLHPRELGWHEQYF. CDR3 DNA sequence: TGTGCCAGCTCACTCCATCCACGGGAACTAGGATGGCACGAGCAGTACTTC. The chain carries TRBV18 and TRBJ2-7, with D possibly TRBD2 on 5 matching bases. The CDR3 runs to 17 residues. Trimming pared 4 bases from V and 5 bases from J, leaving 24 bases between. Looked up from germline, CDR1 is KGHSH and CDR2 is LQKENI.